This T cell receptor beta chain was found in a study of T-cell memory formation after mild COVID-19. In this sample, this clonotype turned up a few times. As yet, its antigen is unknown. TCRdb fed the 5' RACE reads into MiXCR, producing one record per CDR3 protein. In the table there are around 390,000 distinct CDR3 sequences, approximately 15% of which are singletons. Study-level points and caveats: CD4/CD8 balance characterized clones contracting day 15 to 85, and CD4+ skew characterized later expanders. Within pre-infection memory, some responding clones were found, suggesting cross-reactive memory joined. Shrinking CD4+ clones were chiefly CM and EM; CD8+ ones were chiefly EMRA.

V shed 3 bases and J shed 9 bases, with 12 bases lying between them. Germline V gene sequence: CDR1 MNHEY, CDR2 SVGEGT. This CDR3 is 13 amino acids long. The sequencing sample was made of PBMCs or a T cell subset sorted from them (not recorded which). The receptor was derived from a man between 18 and 29 years old who had mild COVID-19 (a few samples of this study predate the infection). Cell type and time point are not known. The J gene is TRBJ1-5, the V gene TRBV6-2 or TRBV6-3; a weak D match, TRBD1 (5 bases). DNA of the CDR3: TGTGCCAGCAGTTATGGGGGTGGGCGGCCCCAGCATTTT. Its protein product is CASSYGGGRPQHF.